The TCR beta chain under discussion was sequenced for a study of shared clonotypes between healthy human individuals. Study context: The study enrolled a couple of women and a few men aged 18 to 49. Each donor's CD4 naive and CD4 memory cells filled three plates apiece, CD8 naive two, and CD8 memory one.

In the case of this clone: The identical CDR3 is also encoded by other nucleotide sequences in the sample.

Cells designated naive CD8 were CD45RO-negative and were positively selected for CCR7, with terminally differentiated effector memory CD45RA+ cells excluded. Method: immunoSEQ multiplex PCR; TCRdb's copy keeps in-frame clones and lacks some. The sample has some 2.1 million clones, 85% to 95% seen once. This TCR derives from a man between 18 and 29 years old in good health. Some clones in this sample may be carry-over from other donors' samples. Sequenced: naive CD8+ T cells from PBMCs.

CDR3 DNA sequence: TGTGCCAGCAGTCCTAGGGGGGGCCGAGGGTACGAGCAGTACTTC. Protein product: CASSPRGGRGYEQYF. The chain recombines TRBV27 with TRBJ2-7; tentative D call: TRBD2 (7 bases). CDR1 MNHEY and CDR2 SMNVEV come from the germline V gene (reference sequence). The CDR3 is 15 residues long. Trimming cost V 5 bases and J 4 bases, with 18 bases left between them.